This TCR beta chain was captured by sequencing in a study of shared clonotypes between healthy human individuals. Naive CD8 cells lacked CD45RO, underwent positive selection for CCR7 and left out terminally differentiated effector memory CD45RA+ cells. In the study's own analysis: ImmunoSEQ junction-only sequences lacked quality scores, so their filtering differed. The assay was immunoSEQ multiplex PCR, and TCRdb's table has in-frame clones only and misses some. Clone size and the V and J calls come from that table; the DNA yielded D and trimming. The sample has 1.5 million to 2.5 million clones, approximately 95% seen once; the top ten hold around 1.2%. The CDR3 length is 12 residues. V lost 4 bases, J lost 5 bases, and 12 bases lay in between. CDR1 and CDR2 (germline): SQVTM, ANQGSEA.

The chain joins TRBV29-1 to TRBJ2-7; D uncertain. The sequenced material came from naive CD8+ T cells sorted from blood. The receptor's source is a man aged 18 to 29 in good health. CDR3 in amino acids: CSVVWGTDEQYF. The CDR3 nucleotides read TGCAGCGTTGTGTGGGGTACGGACGAGCAGTACTTC.